These 31 T cell receptor beta chains originate from one sample sequenced in a study of shared clonotypes between healthy human individuals (dated by TCRdb to the early 2020s). Libraries were constructed by the immunoSEQ multiplex PCR assay. Imported from immuneACCESS, the table was reduced by TCRdb to in-frame sequences with V and J called. These copies leave out some clones; in studies compared against another copy, an unresolved V gene accounts for under half, and the cause of the remainder is not known. The sample includes around 980,000 clones, with 70% to 80% observed a single time. In total, the top ten clones hold roughly 0.61% of the sample. The material sequenced was memory CD4+ T cells from PBMCs. What the cell subset or site label conveys for this sample: CD45RA-negative fraction. These receptors all come from a man between 18 and 35 years old in good health. Some clones in this sample may be carry-over from other donors' samples.

This rearrangement joins TRBV28 to TRBJ1-2; D possibly corresponds to TRBD1 (5 bases). The CDR3 consists of 12 residues. Per germline, CDR1 MDHEN and CDR2 SYDVKM. The germline V and J ends were trimmed by 6 bases and 4 bases, with 9 bases remaining between them. CDR3 sequence reads: CASRSGRYGYTF. In DNA form, the CDR3 reads TGTGCCAGCAGGTCAGGGCGCTATGGCTACACCTTC.

In its sample, this clone was seen a few times. J is TRBJ1-1 and V is TRBV29-1; D remains ambiguous. The CDR3 runs to 13 residues. The V end lost 7 bases, the J end lost 0 bases, and 12 bases lay between the germline ends. In germline, CDR1 is SQVTM, CDR2 ANQGSEA. The CDR3 loop is CSAARILNTEAFF. The CDR3 bases are TGCAGCGCCGCCAGGATTCTGAACACTGAAGCTTTCTTT.

This clone was detected a few times. The chain employs TRBV28 and TRBJ2-5, with D hard to call. The CDR3 loop spans 15 amino acids. The V gene lost 2 bases and the J gene lost 2 bases, with 12 bases spanning the gap. In germline, CDR1 is MDHEN, CDR2 SYDVKM. The CDR3 spells CASSLPGTLQETQYF. DNA of the CDR3: TGTGCCAGCAGTTTACCCGGCACATTACAAGAGACCCAGTACTTC.

This clone has only a few counts. Other DNA sequences within the sample encode an identical CDR3. This sequence joins TRBV27 and TRBJ1-5; a possible D gene is TRBD1 (5 bases). CDR1 and CDR2 from the germline V gene are MNHEY and SMNVEV (reference sequence). The CDR3 sequence is 14 residues long. Trimming pared 1 base from V and 5 bases from J, leaving 9 bases between. CDR3 nucleotide sequence: TGTGCCAGCAGTTTATTAGCAGGGTATCAGCCCCAGCATTTT. Protein: CASSLLAGYQPQHF.

This clone has only one observation. The CDR3 sequence is CASSLFSIAVSETQYF. The CDR3 DNA reads as TGTGCCAGCAGCTTATTCTCTATCGCGGTATCAGAGACCCAGTACTTC. The chain is built from TRBV11-2 and TRBJ2-5; D gene uncertain. The CDR3 is made up of 16 amino acids. V was cut by 2 bases and J by 4 bases, with 17 bases left in between. Germline-derived CDR1 and CDR2 are SGHAT and FQNNGV.

The chain uses TRBV9 and TRBJ2-6, with 8 bases fitting TRBD1. V trimming: 3 bases; J trimming: 0 bases; junction bases outside the gene matches: 5. The CDR3 contains 17 residues. Looked up from germline, CDR1 is SGDLS and CDR2 is YYNGEE. As DNA, the CDR3 is TGTGCCAGCAGCGGGGACAGGCACCGCTCTGGGGCCAACGTCCTGACTTTC. Its translation is CASSGDRHRSGANVLTF.

This chain connects TRBV27 to TRBJ1-6, with D unresolved. Trimming left V 5 bases short and J 7 bases short, with 9 bases between. This CDR3 is 13 amino acids long. Germline CDR1 MNHEY, CDR2 SMNVEV (reference sequence). The CDR3 sequence is CASSNNRNSPLHF. CDR3 sequence (DNA): TGTGCCAGCAGTAACAACCGCAATTCACCCCTCCACTTT.

J is TRBJ1-2 and V is TRBV19, with D tentatively TRBD1 (5 bases). The CDR3 contains 14 residues. Germline V gives CDR1 LNHDA, CDR2 SQIVND (reference sequence). V lost 6 bases and J 6 bases, leaving 17 bases between the germline ends. This CDR3 reads CASRRGEGRDGYTF. DNA for the CDR3: TGTGCCAGTAGAAGGGGAGAGGGGAGAGATGGCTACACCTTC.

The chain links TRBV28 to TRBJ1-2; 9 bases align to TRBD1. CDR1 and CDR2 from the germline V gene are MDHEN and SYDVKM. This CDR3 has 16 residues. V trimming: 8 bases; J trimming: 4 bases; junction bases outside the gene matches: 14. CDR3 DNA: TGTGCCAGCGGGGCACCCCACAGGGGGCCAGGCTATGGCTACACCTTC. Its protein is CASGAPHRGPGYGYTF.

The chain couples TRBV27 to TRBJ2-5, with a tentative D call TRBD1 (5 bases). The CDR3 is 14 residues long. Trimming removed 4 bases from V and 5 bases from J, with 14 bases in between. Germline V gene lookup returns CDR1 MNHEY and CDR2 SMNVEV (reference sequence). The CDR3 sequence: CASSSFREGETQYF. In DNA, the CDR3 is TGTGCCAGCAGTTCGTTCAGGGAAGGGGAGACCCAGTACTTC.

The chain carries TRBV27 and TRBJ2-2, with TRBD2 as a possible D gene (5 bases). The CDR3 has 16 amino acids. Trimming removed 3 bases at V and 3 bases at J, with 14 bases between. Germline values: CDR1 MNHEY, CDR2 SMNVEV (reference sequence). This CDR3 reads CASSLFGVGDTGELFF. The CDR3 DNA sequence: TGTGCCAGCAGTTTGTTTGGTGTCGGGGACACCGGGGAGCTGTTTTTT.

V usage is TRBV7-9 and J usage is TRBJ2-7, with 9 bases identical to TRBD1. CDR1 SEHNR and CDR2 FQNEAQ come from the germline V gene (reference sequence). The CDR3 loop spans 15 amino acids. V was clipped by 4 bases and J by 6 bases; unmatched bases: 10. The CDR3 protein is CASSSRTGDGVEQYF. CDR3 DNA sequence: TGTGCCAGCAGCTCGCGGACAGGGGATGGTGTCGAGCAGTACTTC. Full variable domain (outside the CDR3, taken from reference TRBV7-9 and TRBJ2-7): DTGVSQNPRHKITKRGQNVTFRCDPISEHNRLYWYRQTLGQGPEFLTYFQNEAQLEKSRLLSDRFSAERPKGSFSTLEIQRTEQGDSAMYLCASSSRTGDGVEQYFGPGTRLTVT.

This rearrangement joins TRBV25-1 to TRBJ1-3, with D uncertain. Germline CDR1 reads MGHDK; CDR2 reads SYGVNS. This CDR3 is 16 amino acids long. The V end was cut by 4 bases, the J end by 0 bases, with 13 bases between. The CDR3 nucleotides read TGTGCCAGCAGTGCCTACAAAGGGCGCTCTGGAAACACCATATATTTT. This codes for CASSAYKGRSGNTIYF.

The chain employs TRBV30 and TRBJ1-1; D is unresolved. Germline values: CDR1 GTSNPN, CDR2 SVGIG (reference sequence). V lost 0 bases and J lost 4, with 12 bases in between. The CDR3 contains 14 residues. The CDR3 DNA reads TGTGCCTGGAGTGTTCACGGCGCCAGCACTGAAGCTTTCTTT. The encoded protein is CAWSVHGASTEAFF.

This clone was observed a handful of times. This sequence joins TRBV5-8 and TRBJ1-2; D may be TRBD1 (5 bases). V was trimmed by 5 bases and J by 8 bases, leaving 19 bases between them. This CDR3 has 14 amino acids. The germline V gene encodes CDR1 SGHTS and CDR2 YDEGEE. This CDR3 reads CASSPRRGGKGYTF. CDR3 bases: TGTGCCAGCAGTCCTCGACGCGGGGGTAAGGGCTACACCTTC.

This clone was observed once. V and J are TRBV30 and TRBJ1-1; 10 bases fit TRBD1. The CDR3 covers 14 residues. Germline CDR1 GTSNPN, CDR2 SVGIG (reference sequence). J was trimmed by 1 base and V by 8 bases; bases with no gene match: 7. As DNA, the CDR3 is TGTGCCCGCGGACAGGGGGAAGGGAACACTGAAGCTTTCTTT. This encodes CARGQGEGNTEAFF.

The V gene is TRBV5-5, the J gene TRBJ2-3; D gene ambiguous. The germline gives CDR1 SGHKS, CDR2 YYEKEE (reference sequence). V shed 6 bases and J shed 0 bases, with 11 bases lying between them. The CDR3 spans 14 residues. For the CDR3, the DNA is TGTGCCAGCACCCCAAGCCCGAGCACAGATACGCAGTATTTT. It encodes CASTPSPSTDTQYF.

This rearrangement joins TRBV7-2 to TRBJ1-1; D call uncertain. Germline V lookup: CDR1 SGHTA, CDR2 FQGNSA. V was trimmed by 1 base and J by 7 bases, leaving 10 bases between them. This CDR3 comprises 13 residues. The CDR3 nucleotides are TGTGCCAGCAGCTTAGGACATCATTATGAAGCTTTCTTT. Protein: CASSLGHHYEAFF.

V usage is TRBV6-6 and J usage is TRBJ2-7, with TRBD1 matching 9 bases. The CDR3 consists of 15 residues. Germline trimming cut 0 bases from V and 4 bases from J; bases unmatched to any gene: 4. The germline gives CDR1 MNHNY, CDR2 SVGAGI (reference sequence). The CDR3 here is CASSYSRGQGYEQYF. The DNA of the CDR3 is TGTGCCAGCAGTTACTCGAGGGGACAGGGATACGAGCAGTACTTC.

This clone was picked up a small number of times. This chain connects TRBV30 to TRBJ1-1; weak D call: TRBD1 (5 bases). V lost 0 bases and J lost 3, with 14 bases in between. CDR1 is GTSNPN, CDR2 SVGIG, per germline (reference sequence). The CDR3 is made up of 15 amino acids. DNA for the CDR3: TGTGCCTGGAGTGTACCGAGAAAGGGGTACACTGAAGCTTTCTTT. It yields the protein CAWSVPRKGYTEAFF.

The CDR3 loop is CASSQEPNGRSTDTQYF. DNA of the CDR3: TGTGCCAGCAGCCAAGAGCCGAACGGGAGGAGCACAGATACGCAGTATTTT. The chain employs TRBV4-2 and TRBJ2-3; 7 bases align to TRBD2. V shed 0 bases, J shed 0 bases, and the junction held 6 bases outside the gene matches. There are 17 residues in the CDR3. Germline V gene lookup returns CDR1 LGHNA and CDR2 YNFKEQ.

The CDR3 sequence: CASSPPNRGSTDTQYF. As DNA, the CDR3 is TGTGCCAGCTCACCACCGAACCGGGGGAGCACAGATACGCAGTATTTT. The chain couples TRBV18 to TRBJ2-3; perhaps TRBD2 as D (6 bases). Germline V lookup: CDR1 KGHSH, CDR2 LQKENI. V was clipped by 0 bases and J by 0 bases, with 10 bases between them. The CDR3 loop spans 16 amino acids.

The chain is built from TRBV4-3 and TRBJ1-2; 7 nucleotides align to TRBD1. The germline gives CDR1 LGHNA, CDR2 YSLEER. V lost 0 bases, J lost 7 bases, and 8 bases stayed unmatched. CDR3 size: 15 residues. The CDR3 protein is CASSQETGDWGGYTF. The CDR3 coding sequence is TGCGCCAGCAGCCAAGAAACAGGGGACTGGGGTGGCTACACCTTC.

V usage is TRBV11-1 and J usage is TRBJ2-4, with D hard to call. This CDR3 has 11 amino acids. Trimming took off 4 bases at V and 15 bases at J, with 13 bases between the two ends. Germline loops: CDR1 SGHAT, CDR2 FQDESV (reference sequence). CDR3 loop: CASSSLGDPYF. CDR3 coding DNA: TGTGCCAGCAGCTCCCTAGGAGATCCGTACTTC.

V usage is TRBV30 and J usage is TRBJ1-1; D not certain. The germline CDR1 and CDR2 sequences are GTSNPN and SVGIG (reference sequence). There are 15 residues in the CDR3. The CDR3 DNA follows: TGTGCTTCCCATAGGGCCCGGGGTATGAACACTGAAGCTTTCTTT. As protein: CASHRARGMNTEAFF.

Concerning this clone: The sample holds other DNA sequences that translate to the same CDR3. The rearrangement links TRBV9 to TRBJ2-7, with D tentatively TRBD2 (5 bases). This CDR3 comprises 16 residues. CDR1 and CDR2 from the germline V gene are SGDLS and YYNGEE. V dropped 0 bases and J dropped 2 bases, with 15 bases sitting between them. The CDR3 loop is CASSVGGLAGTYEQYF. The CDR3 DNA reads TGTGCCAGCAGCGTAGGTGGGCTAGCAGGTACCTACGAGCAGTACTTC.

The V gene is TRBV11-1, the J gene TRBJ2-5, with TRBD2 matching 12 bases. Germline-derived CDR1 and CDR2 are SGHAT and FQDESV (reference sequence). The junction had 6 bases not matched to a gene; V was cut back by 5 bases and J by 5 bases. The CDR3 sequence is 15 residues long. CDR3 loop: CASSPSGRALETQYF. As DNA, the CDR3 is TGTGCCAGCAGCCCTAGCGGGAGGGCCTTGGAGACCCAGTACTTC.

V gene TRBV6-5 combines with J gene TRBJ1-5; unclear D gene. CDR3 length: 15 residues. Germline assignment: CDR1 MNHEY and CDR2 SVGAGI. Trimming removed 6 bases at V and 2 bases at J, with 14 bases between. CDR3 sequence (DNA): TGTGCCAGCAGGCCCCGGAATGGGCGCAATCAGCCCCAGCATTTT. Translated: CASRPRNGRNQPQHF.

The chain carries TRBV6-1 and TRBJ1-5; tentative D call: TRBD1 (5 bases). This CDR3 has 14 amino acids. The V end was cut by 6 bases, the J end by 5 bases, with 14 bases between. The germline V gene has CDR1 MNHNS and CDR2 SASEGT. The CDR3 DNA reads as TGTGCCAGCAGCGAGGGACGCCGGGATCAGCCCCAGCATTTT. Protein sequence: CASSEGRRDQPQHF.

The chain recombines TRBV7-9 with TRBJ2-7; 11 positions match TRBD1. Germline values: CDR1 SEHNR, CDR2 FQNEAQ (reference sequence). The V gene end was trimmed by 5 bases and the J gene end by 6 bases; junction bases not matched to a gene: 9. The CDR3 consists of 15 residues. The CDR3 sequence is CASSLSGTGGGEQYF. The DNA of the CDR3 is TGTGCCAGCAGCCTTAGCGGGACAGGGGGAGGCGAGCAGTACTTC.

This chain connects TRBV15 to TRBJ2-7, with 14 bases lining up with TRBD2. The CDR3 extends over 16 amino acids. The V gene end was trimmed by 1 base and the J gene end by 6 bases; junction bases not matched to a gene: 5. Germline V lookup: CDR1 LNHNV, CDR2 YYDKDF (reference sequence). The CDR3 protein is CATSRGGLAGAREQYF. The DNA of the CDR3 is TGTGCCACCAGCAGAGGGGGACTAGCGGGAGCCCGCGAGCAGTACTTC.